Listed here are 20 T cell receptor beta chains from one sample, sequenced in a study of cytomegalovirus exposure and HLA in healthy donors. Amplification used 60 Vbeta primers and 13 Jbeta primers. Sequencing was performed with immunoSEQ multiplex PCR; in TCRdb, only in-frame clones are kept and a portion is missing. The sample gives around 140,000 clones, 78% of which show up once; roughly 1.5% is in the top ten. Sequenced material: PBMCs. These receptor sequences come from a young woman in good health and CMV-seronegative.

V and J are TRBV7-9 and TRBJ2-7, with 12 bases fitting TRBD1. Germline V CDR1 and CDR2: SEHNR, FQNEAQ (reference sequence). The CDR3 sequence is 16 residues long. The trim removed 5 bases at V and 3 bases at J, leaving 8 bases unmatched. This chain's CDR3 is CASSTGTGGANYEQYF. The CDR3 bases are TGTGCCAGCAGCACCGGGACAGGGGGCGCTAACTACGAGCAGTACTTC.

CDR3 nucleotide sequence: TGTGCCAGCAGCCGGTATAGCCACCCAGATACGCAGTATTTT. Translating it yields CASSRYSHPDTQYF. The chain joins TRBV7-6 to TRBJ2-3; unclear D gene. V lost 5 bases, J lost 4 bases, and 13 bases lay in between. This CDR3 region has 14 residues. Germline CDR1 and CDR2: SGHVS and FNYEAQ. Filled out from reference TRBV7-6 and TRBJ2-3, the complete variable domain reads GAGVSQSPRYKVTKRGQDVALRCDPISGHVSLYWYRQALGQGPEFLTYFNYEAQQDKSGLPNDRFSAERPEGSISTLTIQRTEQRDSAMYRCASSRYSHPDTQYFGPGTRLTVL.

Only one count was recorded for this clone. The rearrangement uses TRBV5-6 and TRBJ1-2; TRBD1 matches at 7 bases. V lost 0 bases to trimming and J lost 5 bases; unmatched junction nucleotides: 7. CDR1 is SGHDT, CDR2 YYEEEE, per germline. The CDR3 spans 15 residues. In DNA form, the CDR3 reads TGTGCCAGCAGCTTGGTAGGAACAGGGGTTTATGGCTACACCTTC. Translation: CASSLVGTGVYGYTF. Full variable domain (remainder filled in from reference TRBV5-6 and TRBJ1-2): DAGVTQSPTHLIKTRGQQVTLRCSPKSGHDTVSWYQQALGQGPQFIFQYYEEEERQRGNFPDRFSGHQFPNYSSELNVNALLLGDSALYLCASSLVGTGVYGYTFGSGTRLTVV.

This chain links TRBV30 with TRBJ1-3; unclear D gene. This CDR3 contains 14 residues. Germline CDR1 reads GTSNPN; CDR2 reads SVGIG (reference sequence). The V gene lost 1 base and the J gene lost 2 bases, with 9 bases spanning the gap. CDR3 in amino acids: CAWSESGTGNTIYF. In nucleotides, the CDR3 is TGTGCCTGGAGTGAATCCGGGACTGGAAACACCATATATTTT.

This clone was detected a few times. This CDR3 reads CASSLTGEHTDTQYF. The DNA of the CDR3 is TGTGCCAGCAGCCTCACGGGGGAGCATACAGATACGCAGTATTTT. The chain combines TRBV7-9 with TRBJ2-3; D might be TRBD2 (6 bases). This CDR3 has 15 amino acids. Germline CDR1 reads SEHNR; CDR2 reads FQNEAQ (reference sequence). With 5 bases removed from V and 3 bases from J, the gap between germline ends came to 15 bases. Full variable domain (remainder filled in from reference TRBV7-9 and TRBJ2-3): DTGVSQNPRHKITKRGQNVTFRCDPISEHNRLYWYRQTLGQGPEFLTYFQNEAQLEKSRLLSDRFSAERPKGSFSTLEIQRTEQGDSAMYLCASSLTGEHTDTQYFGPGTRLTVL.

The V gene is TRBV5-6, the J gene TRBJ1-6; a possible D gene is TRBD1 (5 bases). V lost 2 bases and J lost 4, with 7 bases in between. The CDR3 is 14 amino acids. Germline V gene lookup returns CDR1 SGHDT and CDR2 YYEEEE. CDR3 region: CASSFGGYNSPLHF. The CDR3 DNA reads as TGTGCCAGCAGCTTCGGGGGATATAATTCACCCCTCCACTTT.

The V and J genes are TRBV13 and TRBJ2-7; TRBD2 is a possible D gene (6 bases). Germline lookup yields CDR1 PRHDT and CDR2 FYEKMQ (reference sequence). With 7 bases removed from V and 6 bases from J, the gap between germline ends came to 19 bases. CDR3 length: 14 residues. As DNA, the CDR3 is TGTGCCAGCACCGAGATCGGGACTCCCTCCGAGCAGTACTTC. Protein product: CASTEIGTPSEQYF.

This sequence joins TRBV6-1 and TRBJ1-1; TRBD1 agrees at 7 bases. Trimming cost V 10 bases and J 4 bases; bases outside gene matches: 9. Germline V gene sequence: CDR1 MNHNS, CDR2 SASEGT. The CDR3 has 13 residues. CDR3 DNA sequence: TGTGCCACTCAAAGGGGGCTCGGCACTGAAGCTTTCTTT. Amino acids: CATQRGLGTEAFF.

The V gene is TRBV25-1, the J gene TRBJ1-1; D uncertain. Germline V CDR1 and CDR2: MGHDK, SYGVNS. CDR3 length equals 15 residues. V lost 4 bases and J lost 0, with 12 bases in between. For the CDR3, the DNA is TGTGCCAGCAGTGGGACCGAGACTATGAACACTGAAGCTTTCTTT. The encoded protein is CASSGTETMNTEAFF.

This clone was counted between two and nine times. The chain links TRBV7-9 to TRBJ2-2, with a tentative D call TRBD1 (5 bases). V lost 4 bases and J 7 bases, leaving 13 bases between the germline ends. The CDR3 sequence is 14 residues long. Germline V CDR1 and CDR2: SEHNR, FQNEAQ (reference sequence). CDR3 bases: TGTGCCAGCAGCTCCGTAAAGGGGAACGGGGAGCTGTTTTTT. This codes for CASSSVKGNGELFF.

The chain recombines TRBV13 with TRBJ2-1; 12 bases agree with TRBD2. The ends lost 4 bases at V and 0 bases at J; junction bases unmatched: 10. Germline V gives CDR1 PRHDT, CDR2 FYEKMQ (reference sequence). The CDR3 extends over 19 amino acids. The CDR3 loop reads CASSSGTSGFVSSYNEQFF. CDR3 nucleotides: TGTGCCAGCAGCTCAGGGACTAGCGGGTTTGTGAGCTCCTACAATGAGCAGTTCTTC.

The chain combines TRBV6-5 with TRBJ1-1; D unclear. Per the germline V gene, CDR1 is MNHEY and CDR2 is SVGAGI. V lost 4 bases and J lost 0, with 9 bases in between. This CDR3 is built from 14 residues. In DNA, the CDR3 is TGTGCCAGCAGTTGCTACAGCATGAACACTGAAGCTTTCTTT. Its protein is CASSCYSMNTEAFF.

The chain carries TRBV5-1 and TRBJ1-1; the D gene is possibly TRBD1 (6 bases). V lost 0 bases to trimming and J lost 5 bases, with 20 bases between them. Germline V CDR1 and CDR2: SGHRS, YFSETQ. This CDR3 region has 17 residues. The CDR3 here is CASSLGIFHETGTEAFF. CDR3 in DNA: TGCGCCAGCAGCTTGGGTATCTTTCACGAGACAGGAACTGAAGCTTTCTTT.

The chain has TRBV18 and TRBJ2-5, with D possibly TRBD1 on 6 matching bases. In germline, CDR1 is KGHSH, CDR2 LQKENI. CDR3 length: 15 amino acids. V lost 2 bases to trimming and J lost 3 bases, with 13 bases between them. The CDR3 nucleotides are TGTGCCAGCTCACCAGAGGGGGTTCGCGAAGAGACCCAGTACTTC. Protein product: CASSPEGVREETQYF.

The genes are TRBV30 and TRBJ2-1; 10 bases match TRBD2. Looked up from germline, CDR1 is GTSNPN and CDR2 is SVGIG (reference sequence). This CDR3 spans 13 amino acids. Unmatched junction bases numbered 10, after V lost 5 bases and J lost 12 bases. The CDR3 sequence: CAWELAGGVGQFF. The CDR3 DNA is TGTGCCTGGGAGTTAGCGGGAGGAGTAGGGCAGTTCTTC.

V gene TRBV6-6 combines with J gene TRBJ2-1, with 7 positions matching TRBD2. This CDR3 has 15 amino acids. Losses at the gene ends were 3 bases for V and 8 bases for J; bases not matched to a gene: 10. Germline assignment: CDR1 MNHNY and CDR2 SVGAGI (reference sequence). The CDR3 loop reads CASSYAERGGYEQFF. For the CDR3, the DNA is TGTGCCAGCAGTTATGCCGAGCGGGGAGGGTATGAGCAGTTCTTC.

This chain connects TRBV10-1 to TRBJ2-7, with D perhaps TRBD2 (5 bases). CDR3 length: 14 residues. The V gene's germline CDR1 is WNHNN and CDR2 SYGVQD (reference sequence). Trimming left V 2 bases short and J 4 bases short, with 12 bases between. The CDR3 region has the DNA TGCGCCAGCAGTGAGAGTAGCGCCTTATACGAGCAGTACTTC. This codes for CASSESSALYEQYF.

V usage is TRBV29-1 and J usage is TRBJ1-1; D unresolved. CDR1 is SQVTM and CDR2 is ANQGSEA in the germline V gene. Trimming stripped 6 bases from V and 3 bases from J, with 8 bases between. The CDR3 is made up of 11 amino acids. CDR3 nucleotides: TGCAGCGTGGAGGCTGACACTGAAGCTTTCTTT. This encodes CSVEADTEAFF.

V usage is TRBV5-1 and J usage is TRBJ2-3; maybe TRBD1 (5 bases). The CDR3 consists of 15 residues. Trimming shortened V by 0 bases and J by 3 bases, and 11 bases separated the two germline ends. CDR1 is SGHRS and CDR2 is YFSETQ in the germline V gene. Here the CDR3 DNA reads TGCGCCAGCAGCTTGGAAACAGGCCGGACAGATACGCAGTATTTT. It specifies CASSLETGRTDTQYF.

The V call is TRBV18, the J call TRBJ2-7; 10 nucleotides agree with TRBD1. CDR1 is KGHSH and CDR2 is LQKENI in the germline V gene. V was clipped by 2 bases and J by 2 bases; unmatched bases: 9. CDR3 length: 17 amino acids. In nucleotides, the CDR3 is TGTGCCAGCTCACCATTCCGCGGGACAGGGGATACCTACGAGCAGTACTTC. Its translation is CASSPFRGTGDTYEQYF.